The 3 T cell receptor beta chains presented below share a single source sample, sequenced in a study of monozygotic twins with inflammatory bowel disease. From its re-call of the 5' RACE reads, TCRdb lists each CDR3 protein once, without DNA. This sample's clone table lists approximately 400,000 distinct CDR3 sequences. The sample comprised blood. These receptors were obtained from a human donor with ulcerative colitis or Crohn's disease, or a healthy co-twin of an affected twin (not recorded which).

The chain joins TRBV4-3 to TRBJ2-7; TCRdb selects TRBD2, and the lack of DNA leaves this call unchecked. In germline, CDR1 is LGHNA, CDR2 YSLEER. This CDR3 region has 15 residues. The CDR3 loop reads CASSLLAGGLGEQYF.

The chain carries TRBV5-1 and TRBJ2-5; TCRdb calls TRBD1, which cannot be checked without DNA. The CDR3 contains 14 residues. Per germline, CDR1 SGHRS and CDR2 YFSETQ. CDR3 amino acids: CASSFAGVVETQYF.

The CDR3 spells CSALGDRGAYEQYF. The chain carries TRBV20-1 and TRBJ2-7; TCRdb's assignment of TRBD1 cannot be checked, as there is no DNA. CDR1 is DFQATT, CDR2 SNEGSKA, per germline (reference sequence). The CDR3 runs to 14 residues.